Below are 19 T cell receptor beta chains sequenced from a single sample in a study of blood T cell repertoires in COVID-19. Clones were read by immunoSEQ multiplex PCR, and TCRdb kept only the in-frame ones, dropping some. The table includes fewer than 400,000 clones, about nine tenths detected once. The sequenced material came from PBMCs or T cells enriched from blood (not recorded which). Every receptor here comes from a man between 60 and 70 years old who had recovered from COVID-19.

This rearrangement joins TRBV4-3 to TRBJ2-5; D might be TRBD2 (6 bases). The V gene's germline CDR1 is LGHNA and CDR2 YSLEER. V gave up 0 bases and J gave up 1 base, with 15 bases separating them. CDR3 size: 17 residues. The CDR3 bases are TGCGCCAGCAGCCAAGATTGGGGAGGCAGTATCCAAGAGACCCAGTACTTC. Translation: CASSQDWGGSIQETQYF.

The rearrangement uses TRBV29-1 and TRBJ1-1; 7 bases agree with TRBD1. V was pared by 0 bases and J by 3 bases, with 4 bases of the junction left unmatched. The CDR3 has 14 amino acids. The germline CDR1 and CDR2 sequences are SQVTM and ANQGSEA. The CDR3 spells CSVEDRGRYTEAFF. CDR3 DNA: TGCAGCGTTGAAGATAGGGGGCGCTACACTGAAGCTTTCTTT. The full variable domain, rest sourced from reference TRBV29-1 and TRBJ1-1, is SAVISQKPSRDICQRGTSLTIQCQVDSQVTMMFWYRQQPGQSLTLIATANQGSEATYESGFVIDKFPISRPNLTFSTLTVSNMSPEDSSIYLCSVEDRGRYTEAFFGQGTRLTVV.

This chain uses TRBV7-2 with TRBJ2-7, with TRBD1 as a possible D gene (5 bases). Germline V CDR1 and CDR2: SGHTA, FQGNSA. The germline V and J ends were trimmed by 2 bases and 0 bases, with 8 bases remaining between them. CDR3 length: 14 residues. This CDR3 is CASSLLRVSYEQYF. The CDR3, as DNA: TGTGCCAGCAGCTTACTCAGGGTCTCCTACGAGCAGTACTTC.

This chain joins TRBV5-1 and TRBJ2-5; tentatively, D is TRBD2 (6 bases). Germline assignment: CDR1 SGHRS and CDR2 YFSETQ. The ends were cut back, 1 base at V and 5 bases at J, with 15 bases in the middle. The CDR3 is made up of 15 amino acids. The DNA for the CDR3 is TGCGCCAGCAGCTTGCAACCGACTAGACAGGAGACCCAGTACTTC. The encoded protein is CASSLQPTRQETQYF.

The rearrangement links TRBV10-1 to TRBJ1-6; 7 bases align to TRBD1. The V and J ends lost 6 bases and 5 bases, in that order; junction bases with no gene match: 7. The germline V gene encodes CDR1 WNHNN and CDR2 SYGVQD (reference sequence). CDR3 length: 15 amino acids. As DNA, the CDR3 is TGCGCCAGCAGCGACAGGGTAATTGATAATTCACCCCTCCACTTT. Translated, it gives CASSDRVIDNSPLHF.

This clone was recorded only once. The chain has TRBV28 and TRBJ2-7, with TRBD2 matching 7 bases. After removal of 8 bases from V and 3 bases from J, the junction contained 7 bases not matched to a gene. This CDR3 is built from 13 residues. Germline values: CDR1 MDHEN, CDR2 SYDVKM. The CDR3 DNA follows: TGTGCCAGCGGGCGGGAGATCAGCTACGAGCAGTACTTC. Its protein is CASGREISYEQYF.

The J gene is TRBJ2-2, the V gene TRBV4-2, with TRBD2 as a possible D gene (6 bases). The length of the CDR3 is 16 residues. V was cut by 1 base and J by 2 bases, with 11 bases left in between. Germline CDR1 is LGHNA and CDR2 is YNFKEQ. CDR3 nucleotide sequence: TGTGCCAGCAGCCAAGGGCGGGGAGGTAACACCGGGGAGCTGTTTTTT. Amino acids: CASSQGRGGNTGELFF.

The rearrangement joins TRBV20-1 to TRBJ2-3; D is unclear. Trimming stripped 0 bases from V and 7 bases from J, with 5 bases between. Germline-derived CDR1 and CDR2 are DFQATT and SNEGSKA (reference sequence). The CDR3 consists of 11 residues. The CDR3 here is CSARDLNTQYF. As DNA, the CDR3 is TGCAGTGCTAGAGATTTAAATACGCAGTATTTT.

The chain combines TRBV28 with TRBJ1-6; TRBD1 agrees at 9 bases. Germline V gene lookup returns CDR1 MDHEN and CDR2 SYDVKM. The CDR3 runs 15 residues. V lost 5 bases to trimming and J lost 10 bases; unmatched junction nucleotides: 9. CDR3 amino acids: CASSVSTGGWSPLHF. The DNA of the CDR3 is TGTGCCAGCAGTGTGTCGACAGGGGGTTGGTCACCCCTCCACTTT.

As DNA, the CDR3 is TGTGCCAGCAGCGTTACAGGGGGCGCCTTCACCGGGGAGCTGTTTTTT. Translation gives CASSVTGGAFTGELFF. This rearrangement joins TRBV7-6 to TRBJ2-2, with 9 bases matching TRBD1. With 5 bases clipped from V and 4 bases from J, the junction kept 8 bases outside the gene matches. Germline lookup yields CDR1 SGHVS and CDR2 FNYEAQ. This CDR3 has 16 residues.

The gene calls are TRBV7-6 and TRBJ2-3; possible D gene TRBD2, 5 bases. This CDR3 is 13 amino acids long. Trimming took 0 bases from V and 7 from J, leaving 8 bases between them. CDR1 SGHVS and CDR2 FNYEAQ come from the germline V gene. The chain's CDR3 is CASSLAAAYTQYF. CDR3 in DNA: TGTGCCAGCAGCTTAGCAGCGGCGTATACGCAGTATTTT.

The chain links TRBV28 to TRBJ2-7, with 9 bases that match TRBD2. The trim removed 5 bases at V and 0 bases at J, leaving 5 bases unmatched. CDR1 and CDR2 from the germline V gene are MDHEN and SYDVKM. This CDR3 is 15 amino acids long. CDR3 coding DNA: TGTGCCAGCAGTGCGGGGGGGTTCAGCTCCTACGAGCAGTACTTC. Its translation is CASSAGGFSSYEQYF. Drawing the rest from reference TRBV28 and TRBJ2-7, the complete variable domain is DVKVTQSSRYLVKRTGEKVFLECVQDMDHENMFWYRQDPGLGLRLIYFSYDVKMKEKGDIPEGYSVSREKKERFSLILESASTNQTSMYLCASSAGGFSSYEQYFGPGTRLTVT.

The rearrangement links TRBV7-2 to TRBJ2-7; 9 bases align to TRBD2. Germline assignment: CDR1 SGHTA and CDR2 FQGNSA. The V and J ends lost 6 bases and 2 bases, in that order; junction bases with no gene match: 8. This CDR3 spans 15 amino acids. The CDR3 reads CASSSSGTRPYEQYF. The CDR3 region has the DNA TGTGCCAGCAGTTCTAGCGGGACCCGACCCTACGAGCAGTACTTC.

The V call is TRBV27, the J call TRBJ2-4, with unresolved D. V lost 4 bases and J 0 bases, leaving 7 bases between the germline ends. The germline gives CDR1 MNHEY, CDR2 SMNVEV (reference sequence). CDR3 length: 14 residues. CDR3 amino acids: CASSSSVAKNIQYF. The CDR3 DNA reads as TGTGCCAGCAGTTCCTCTGTAGCCAAAAACATTCAGTACTTC.

This clone appeared once. The CDR3 DNA reads TGTGCCAGCAGCTCGACAGGGGGCTTGGGTGAAAAACTGTTTTTT. Translated, it gives CASSSTGGLGEKLFF. The chain uses TRBV7-9 and TRBJ1-4; 10 nucleotides match TRBD1. CDR1 and CDR2 from the germline V gene are SEHNR and FQNEAQ (reference sequence). CDR3 length: 15 amino acids. V lost 4 bases and J lost 7; bases outside the gene matches: 6.

V gene TRBV3-1 (or the pseudogene TRBV3-2) combines with J gene TRBJ2-3; TRBD2 aligns across 10 bases. Losses at the gene ends were 4 bases for V and 5 bases for J; bases not matched to a gene: 12. The CDR3 length is 17 residues. CDR1 LGHDT and CDR2 YNNKEL come from the germline V gene (reference sequence). CDR3 loop: CASSLSSGRFTVDTQYF. In DNA, the CDR3 is TGTGCCAGCAGCCTATCTAGCGGGAGATTTACAGTAGATACGCAGTATTTT.

A single count supports this clone. This sequence joins TRBV18 and TRBJ2-2, with D possibly matching TRBD1 (7 bases). In germline, CDR1 is KGHSH, CDR2 LQKENI. The V end lost 0 bases, the J end lost 6 bases, and 14 bases lay between the germline ends. The CDR3 length is 16 residues. DNA of the CDR3: TGTGCCAGCTCACCACCGAGGCAGGGGGGTGCCGGGGAGCTGTTTTTT. This codes for CASSPPRQGGAGELFF.

This clone was seen just once. This chain links TRBV5-6 with TRBJ1-5; tentatively, D is TRBD1 (6 bases). This CDR3 is built from 14 residues. Germline V gene lookup returns CDR1 SGHDT and CDR2 YYEEEE. Trimming took off 2 bases at V and 6 bases at J, with 12 bases between the two ends. CDR3 nucleotide sequence: TGTGCCAGCAGCTTTTTTCAGGGGTTTCAGCCCCAGCATTTT. The encoded protein is CASSFFQGFQPQHF. The entire variable domain, with the rest obtained from reference TRBV5-6 and TRBJ1-5, is as follows: DAGVTQSPTHLIKTRGQQVTLRCSPKSGHDTVSWYQQALGQGPQFIFQYYEEEERQRGNFPDRFSGHQFPNYSSELNVNALLLGDSALYLCASSFFQGFQPQHFGDGTRLSIL.

This clone was detected a few times. This chain links TRBV19 with TRBJ2-2, with a tentative D call TRBD1 (7 bases). The V end was cut by 7 bases, the J end by 8 bases, with 14 bases between. Germline CDR1 reads LNHDA; CDR2 reads SQIVND (reference sequence). The CDR3 totals 13 residues. This CDR3 is CASNSQGRGELFF. CDR3 nucleotides: TGTGCCAGTAACTCACAGGGGAGGGGGGAGCTGTTTTTT.